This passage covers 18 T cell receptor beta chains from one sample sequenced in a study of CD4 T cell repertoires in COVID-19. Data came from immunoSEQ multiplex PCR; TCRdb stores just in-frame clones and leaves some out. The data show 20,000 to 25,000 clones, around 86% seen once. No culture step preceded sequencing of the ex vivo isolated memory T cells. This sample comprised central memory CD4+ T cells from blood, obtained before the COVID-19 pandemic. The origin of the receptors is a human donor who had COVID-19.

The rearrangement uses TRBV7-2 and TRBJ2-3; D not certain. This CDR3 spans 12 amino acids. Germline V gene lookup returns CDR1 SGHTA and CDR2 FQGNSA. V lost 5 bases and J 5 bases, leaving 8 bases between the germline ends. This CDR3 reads CASSPVVDTQYF. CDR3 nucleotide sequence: TGTGCCAGCAGCCCAGTGGTAGATACGCAGTATTTT.

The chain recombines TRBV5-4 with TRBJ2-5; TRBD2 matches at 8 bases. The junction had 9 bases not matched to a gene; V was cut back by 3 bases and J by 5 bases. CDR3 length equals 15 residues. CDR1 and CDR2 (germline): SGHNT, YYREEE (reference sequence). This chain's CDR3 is CASSSSSGGFETQYF. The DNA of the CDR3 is TGTGCCAGCAGCTCTTCCTCGGGGGGGTTCGAGACCCAGTACTTC.

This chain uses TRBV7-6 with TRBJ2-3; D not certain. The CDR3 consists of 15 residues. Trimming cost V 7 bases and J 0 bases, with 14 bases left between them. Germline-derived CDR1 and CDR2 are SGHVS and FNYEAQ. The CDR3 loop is CASTDGRLSTDTQYF. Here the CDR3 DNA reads TGTGCCAGCACCGACGGCAGGCTGAGCACAGATACGCAGTATTTT.

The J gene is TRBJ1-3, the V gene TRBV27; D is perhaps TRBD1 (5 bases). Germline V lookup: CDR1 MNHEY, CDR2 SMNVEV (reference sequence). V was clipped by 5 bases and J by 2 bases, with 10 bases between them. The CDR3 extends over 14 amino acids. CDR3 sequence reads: CASSPRVPGNTIYF. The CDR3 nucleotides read TGTGCCAGCAGTCCCAGGGTCCCTGGAAACACCATATATTTT.

CDR3 coding DNA: TGTGCCAGCAACCAACAGGGGTCCTACAATGAGCAGTTCTTC. Translating it yields CASNQQGSYNEQFF. The rearrangement links TRBV12-1 to TRBJ2-1; the D call of TRBD1 is as the table states it, not checked on the DNA. TRBV12-1 is shown as a pseudogene. This CDR3 has 14 residues.

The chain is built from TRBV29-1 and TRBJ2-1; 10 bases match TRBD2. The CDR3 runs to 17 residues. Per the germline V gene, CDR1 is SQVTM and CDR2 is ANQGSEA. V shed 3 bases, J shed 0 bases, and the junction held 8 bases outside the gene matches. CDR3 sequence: CSVEASGSFYSYNEQFF. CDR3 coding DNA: TGCAGCGTTGAGGCTAGCGGGAGTTTCTACTCCTACAATGAGCAGTTCTTC.

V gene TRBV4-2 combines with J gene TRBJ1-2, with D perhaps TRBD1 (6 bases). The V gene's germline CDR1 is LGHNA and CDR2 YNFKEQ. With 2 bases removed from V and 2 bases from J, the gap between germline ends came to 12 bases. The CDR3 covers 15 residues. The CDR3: CASSQWTVENYGYTF. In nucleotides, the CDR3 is TGTGCCAGCAGCCAATGGACAGTCGAAAACTATGGCTACACCTTC.

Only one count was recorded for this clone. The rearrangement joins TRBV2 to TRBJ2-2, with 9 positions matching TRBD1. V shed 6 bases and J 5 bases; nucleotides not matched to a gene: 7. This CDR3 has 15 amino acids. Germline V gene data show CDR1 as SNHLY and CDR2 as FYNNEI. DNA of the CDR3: TGTGCCAGCAGGAGTGAGACAGGGGGGACCGGGGAGCTGTTTTTT. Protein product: CASRSETGGTGELFF.

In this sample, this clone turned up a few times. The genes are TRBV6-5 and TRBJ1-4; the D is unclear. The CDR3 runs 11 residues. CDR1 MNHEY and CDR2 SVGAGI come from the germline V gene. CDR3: CVAGWGEKLFF. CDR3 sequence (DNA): TGTGTAGCGGGGTGGGGTGAAAAACTGTTTTTT.

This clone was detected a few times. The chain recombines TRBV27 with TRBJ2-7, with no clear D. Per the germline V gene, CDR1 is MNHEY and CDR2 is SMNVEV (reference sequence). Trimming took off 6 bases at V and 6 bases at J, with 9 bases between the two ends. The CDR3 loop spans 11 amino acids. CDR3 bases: TGTGCCAGCAGGAAGGCGGCCGAGCAGTACTTC. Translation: CASRKAAEQYF.

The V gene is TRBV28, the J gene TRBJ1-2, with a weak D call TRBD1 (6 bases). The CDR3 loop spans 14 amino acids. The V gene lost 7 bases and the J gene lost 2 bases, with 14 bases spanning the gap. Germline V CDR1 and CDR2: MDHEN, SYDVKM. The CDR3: CASIRAGANYGYTF. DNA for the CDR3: TGTGCCAGCATCCGGGCGGGGGCCAACTATGGCTACACCTTC.

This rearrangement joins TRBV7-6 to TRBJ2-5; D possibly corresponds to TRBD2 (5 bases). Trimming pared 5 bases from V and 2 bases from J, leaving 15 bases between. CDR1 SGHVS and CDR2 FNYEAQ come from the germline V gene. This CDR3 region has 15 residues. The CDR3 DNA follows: TGTGCCAGCAGCCTGTACGGGGAAGCTCAAGAGACCCAGTACTTC. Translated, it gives CASSLYGEAQETQYF.

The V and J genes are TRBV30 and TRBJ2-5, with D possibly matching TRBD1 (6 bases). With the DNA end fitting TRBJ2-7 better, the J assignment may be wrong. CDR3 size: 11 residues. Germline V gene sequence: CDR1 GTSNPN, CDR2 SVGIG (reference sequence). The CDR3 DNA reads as TGTGCCTTAACAGGGTTGGACGAGCAGTACTTC. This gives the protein CALTGLDEQYF.

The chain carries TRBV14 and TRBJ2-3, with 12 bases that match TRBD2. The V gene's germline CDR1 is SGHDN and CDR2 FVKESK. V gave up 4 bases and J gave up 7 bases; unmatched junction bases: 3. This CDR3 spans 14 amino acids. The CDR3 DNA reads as TGTGCCAGCAGCCTACTAGCGGGAGGAAATACGCAGTATTTT. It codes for CASSLLAGGNTQYF.

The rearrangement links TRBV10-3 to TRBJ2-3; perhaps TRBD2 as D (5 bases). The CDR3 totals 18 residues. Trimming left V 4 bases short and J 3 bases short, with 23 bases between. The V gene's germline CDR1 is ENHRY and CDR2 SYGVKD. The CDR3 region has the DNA TGTGCCATCAGTGGAGGGCACCAAATACCCGTCTTAACAGATACGCAGTATTTT. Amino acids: CAISGGHQIPVLTDTQYF.

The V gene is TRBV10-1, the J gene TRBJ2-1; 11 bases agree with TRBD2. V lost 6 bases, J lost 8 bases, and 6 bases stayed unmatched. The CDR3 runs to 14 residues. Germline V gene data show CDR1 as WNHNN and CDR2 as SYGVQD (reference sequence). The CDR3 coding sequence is TGCGCCAGCAGCCTAGCGGGAGGAGGGCATGAGCAGTTCTTC. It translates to CASSLAGGGHEQFF.

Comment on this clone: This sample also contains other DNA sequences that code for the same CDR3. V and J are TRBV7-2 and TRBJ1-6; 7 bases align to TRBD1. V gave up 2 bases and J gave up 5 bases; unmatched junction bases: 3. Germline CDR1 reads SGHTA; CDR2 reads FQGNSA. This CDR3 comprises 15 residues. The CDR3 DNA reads TGTGCCAGCAGCTTACGGACAGGAAATAATTCACCCCTCCACTTT. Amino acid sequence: CASSLRTGNNSPLHF.

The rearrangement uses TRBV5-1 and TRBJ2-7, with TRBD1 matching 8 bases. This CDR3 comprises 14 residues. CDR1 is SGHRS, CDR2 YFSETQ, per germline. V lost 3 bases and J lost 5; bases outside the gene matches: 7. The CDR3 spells CASSSDRAIHEQYF. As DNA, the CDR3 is TGCGCCAGCAGCTCGGACAGGGCCATACACGAGCAGTACTTC.